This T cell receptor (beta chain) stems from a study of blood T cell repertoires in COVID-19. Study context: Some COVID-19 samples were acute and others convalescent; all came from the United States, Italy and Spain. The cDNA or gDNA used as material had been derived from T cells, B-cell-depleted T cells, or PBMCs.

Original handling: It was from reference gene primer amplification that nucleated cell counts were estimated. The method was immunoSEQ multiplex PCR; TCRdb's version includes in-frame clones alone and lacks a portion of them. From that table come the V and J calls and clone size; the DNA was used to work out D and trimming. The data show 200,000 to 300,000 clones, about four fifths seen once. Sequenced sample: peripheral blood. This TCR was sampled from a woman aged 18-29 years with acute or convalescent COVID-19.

The CDR3 region has the DNA TGCGCCAGCAGCCAAGGAGCCTACAATGAGCAGTTCTTC. Its translation is CASSQGAYNEQFF. The V call is TRBV4-1, the J call TRBJ2-1; D gene ambiguous. The ends were cut back, 1 base at V and 2 bases at J, with 3 bases in the middle. The CDR3 length is 13 residues. Germline V gene data show CDR1 as MGHRA and CDR2 as YSYEKL.